This T cell receptor (beta chain) appears in the sequencing data of a study of cytomegalovirus exposure and HLA in healthy donors. Broader study findings: A further, later analysis showed that HLA-associated TCR beta chains (compared with equally common others) were more clonally expanded.

CDR3 size: 17 residues. Remarks on this clone: Its target is unknown.

Amplification used 60 Vbeta primers and 13 Jbeta primers. Clones were sequenced by immunoSEQ multiplex PCR, and TCRdb holds only the in-frame ones, with some missing. The sample lists roughly 200,000 clones; 70% to 80% were seen once. The sequence derives from a woman aged 25-40 years in good health and CMV-seropositive. J is TRBJ2-2 and V is TRBV1; TRBD1, the D gene given by the table, was not confirmed from the DNA. TRBV1 is designated a pseudogene. Input material: PBMCs. CDR3 sequence reads: CTSSHDRARRTTGELFF. CDR3 coding DNA: TGCACCAGCAGTCACGACAGGGCAAGGCGAACAACCGGGGAGCTGTTTTTT.